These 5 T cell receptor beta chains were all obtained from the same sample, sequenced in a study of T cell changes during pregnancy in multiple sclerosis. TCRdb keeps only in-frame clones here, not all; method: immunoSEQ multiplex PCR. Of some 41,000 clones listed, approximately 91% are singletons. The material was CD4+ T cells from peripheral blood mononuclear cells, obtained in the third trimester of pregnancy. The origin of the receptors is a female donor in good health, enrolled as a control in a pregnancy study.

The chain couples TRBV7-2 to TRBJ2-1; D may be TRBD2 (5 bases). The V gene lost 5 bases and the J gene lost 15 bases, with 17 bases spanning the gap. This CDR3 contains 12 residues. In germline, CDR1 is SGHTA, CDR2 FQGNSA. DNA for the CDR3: TGTGCCAGCAGCCCGGCGGCGGGTCCTCGGTTCTTC. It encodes CASSPAAGPRFF.

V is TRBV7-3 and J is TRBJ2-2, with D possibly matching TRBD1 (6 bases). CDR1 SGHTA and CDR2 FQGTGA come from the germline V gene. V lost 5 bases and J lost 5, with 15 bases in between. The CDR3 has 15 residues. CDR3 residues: CASSVQGSGTGELFF. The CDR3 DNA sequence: TGTGCCAGCAGCGTACAGGGTAGTGGAACCGGGGAGCTGTTTTTT.

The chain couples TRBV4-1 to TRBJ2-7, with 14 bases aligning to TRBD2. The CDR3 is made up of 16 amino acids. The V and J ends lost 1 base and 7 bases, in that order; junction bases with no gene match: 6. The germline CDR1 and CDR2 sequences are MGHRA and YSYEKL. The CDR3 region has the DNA TGCGCCAGCAGCCAAGTGGGACTAGCGGGAGTGAGGGAGCAGTACTTC. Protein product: CASSQVGLAGVREQYF.

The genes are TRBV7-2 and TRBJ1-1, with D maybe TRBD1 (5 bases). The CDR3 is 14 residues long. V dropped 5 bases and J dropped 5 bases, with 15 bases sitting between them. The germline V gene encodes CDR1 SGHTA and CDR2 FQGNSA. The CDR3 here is CASSRPGGGTEAFF. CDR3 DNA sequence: TGTGCCAGCAGCCGCCCTGGGGGGGGGACTGAAGCTTTCTTT.

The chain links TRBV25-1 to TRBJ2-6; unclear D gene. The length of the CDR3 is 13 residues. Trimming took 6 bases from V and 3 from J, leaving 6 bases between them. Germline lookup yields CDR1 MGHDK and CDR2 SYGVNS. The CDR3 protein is CASRPGGANVLTF. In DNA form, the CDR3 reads TGTGCCAGCAGACCGGGTGGGGCCAACGTCCTGACTTTC.